The next 5 T cell receptor beta chains were all read from a single sample in a study of OX40 agonist ivuxolimab in advanced cancers. Libraries were prepared through the immunoSEQ multiplex PCR assay. Drawn from immuneACCESS, this table holds only the in-frame rearrangements with V and J called that TCRdb kept. Clones are partly lost; checked studies trace under half to an unresolved V gene and leave the rest unexplained. For this sample there are more than 40,000 clones; almost 90% appear just once. The ten largest clonotypes hold about 7.8% of the sample. Sequencing used CD4+ or CD8+ T cells sorted from blood, obtained in a trial of the OX40 agonist ivuxolimab. These receptors were taken from an adult with an advanced solid tumor such as melanoma, head and neck, liver or kidney cancer.

This chain links TRBV10-3 with TRBJ1-4; 7 bases line up with TRBD1. J gave up 7 bases and V 6 bases, and 8 bases lay outside the gene matches. Germline-derived CDR1 and CDR2 are ENHRY and SYGVKD. This CDR3 has 14 amino acids. The CDR3 bases are TGTGCCATCAGCCAACAGGGGAACGGTGAAAAACTGTTTTTT. The encoded protein is CAISQQGNGEKLFF.

The rearrangement links TRBV5-1 to TRBJ2-5; weak D call: TRBD2 (5 bases). CDR1 is SGHRS and CDR2 is YFSETQ in the germline V gene. The V end lost 4 bases, the J end lost 5 bases, and 15 bases lay between the germline ends. This CDR3 is 14 amino acids long. The CDR3: CASSPLGLFETQYF. CDR3 coding DNA: TGCGCCAGCAGCCCCCTAGGACTCTTTGAGACCCAGTACTTC.

The J gene is TRBJ1-2, the V gene TRBV5-5, with 7 bases fitting TRBD1. The CDR3 loop spans 16 amino acids. The V segment lost 0 bases and the J segment 5 bases; nucleotides outside the gene matches: 10. The germline V gene encodes CDR1 SGHKS and CDR2 YYEKEE (reference sequence). CDR3 protein: CASSLGPGQDQYGYTF. CDR3 in DNA: TGTGCCAGCAGCTTGGGCCCAGGACAGGACCAATATGGCTACACCTTC.

The rearrangement uses TRBV27 and TRBJ1-4, with D unclear. V lost 2 bases and J lost 7, with 11 bases in between. The CDR3 runs to 14 residues. Germline CDR1 reads MNHEY; CDR2 reads SMNVEV (reference sequence). The CDR3 nucleotides read TGTGCCAGCAGTTTAATCTCCATAGGTGAAAAACTGTTTTTT. The encoded protein is CASSLISIGEKLFF.

This clone showed up just once. The chain combines TRBV29-1 with TRBJ2-1; possible D gene TRBD1, 5 bases. Trimming shortened V by 4 bases and J by 1 base, and 8 bases separated the two germline ends. The CDR3 length is 13 residues. Germline CDR1 SQVTM, CDR2 ANQGSEA. This chain's CDR3 is CSVAGSSYNEQFF. In DNA form, the CDR3 reads TGCAGCGTTGCAGGGTCATCCTACAATGAGCAGTTCTTC.